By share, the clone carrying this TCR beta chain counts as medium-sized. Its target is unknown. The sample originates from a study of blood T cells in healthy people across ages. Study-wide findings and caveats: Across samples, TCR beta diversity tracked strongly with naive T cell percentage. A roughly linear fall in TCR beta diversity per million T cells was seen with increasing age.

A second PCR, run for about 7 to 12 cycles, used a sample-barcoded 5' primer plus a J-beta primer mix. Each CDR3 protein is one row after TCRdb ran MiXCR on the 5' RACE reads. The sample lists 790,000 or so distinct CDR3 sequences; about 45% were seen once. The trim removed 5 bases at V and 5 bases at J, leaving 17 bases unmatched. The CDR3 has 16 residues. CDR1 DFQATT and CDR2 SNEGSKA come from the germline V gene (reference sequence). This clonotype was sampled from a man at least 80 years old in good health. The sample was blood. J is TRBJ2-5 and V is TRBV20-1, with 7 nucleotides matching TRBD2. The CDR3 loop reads CSASWERSQGGETQYF. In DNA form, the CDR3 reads TGCAGTGCTTCTTGGGAGCGGTCCCAGGGAGGGGAGACCCAGTACTTC.